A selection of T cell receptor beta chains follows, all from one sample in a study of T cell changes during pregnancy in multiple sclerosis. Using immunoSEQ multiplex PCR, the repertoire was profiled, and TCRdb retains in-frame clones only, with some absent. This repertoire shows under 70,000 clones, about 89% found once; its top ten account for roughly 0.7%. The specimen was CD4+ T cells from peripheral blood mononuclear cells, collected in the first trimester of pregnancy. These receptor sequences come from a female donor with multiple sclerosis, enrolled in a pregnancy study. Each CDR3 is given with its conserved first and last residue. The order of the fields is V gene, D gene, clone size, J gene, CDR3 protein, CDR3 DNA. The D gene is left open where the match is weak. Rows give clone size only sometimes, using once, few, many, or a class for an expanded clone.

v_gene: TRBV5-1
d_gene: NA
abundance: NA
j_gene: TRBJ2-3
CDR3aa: CASSQGTTRADTQYF
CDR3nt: TGCGCCAGCAGCCAGGGGACAACCCGCGCAGATACGCAGTATTTT

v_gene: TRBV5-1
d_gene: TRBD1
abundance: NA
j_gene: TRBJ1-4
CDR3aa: CASSQDRGSRTLFF
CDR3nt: TGCGCCAGCAGCCAGGACAGGGGGAGTCGGACTCTGTTTTTT

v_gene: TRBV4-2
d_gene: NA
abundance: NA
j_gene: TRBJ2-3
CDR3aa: CASSQGAGITDTQYF
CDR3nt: TGTGCCAGCAGCCAAGGTGCGGGGATCACAGATACGCAGTATTTT

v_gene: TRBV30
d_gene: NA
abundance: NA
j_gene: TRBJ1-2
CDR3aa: CACGITRYGYTF
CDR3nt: TGTGCCTGCGGTATCACTCGCTATGGCTACACCTTC

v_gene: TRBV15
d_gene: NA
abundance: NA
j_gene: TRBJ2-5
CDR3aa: CATSTSVGQETQYF
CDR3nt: TGTGCCACCAGCACATCGGTGGGCCAGGAGACCCAGTACTTC

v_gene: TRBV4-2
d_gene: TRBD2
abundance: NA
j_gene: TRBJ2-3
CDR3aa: CASSQETGGPRNTQYF
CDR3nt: TGTGCCAGCAGCCAAGAGACGGGGGGGCCGAGGAATACGCAGTATTTT

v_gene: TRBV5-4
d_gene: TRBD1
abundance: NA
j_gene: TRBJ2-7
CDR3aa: CASSWGRGQGANEQYF
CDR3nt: TGTGCCAGCAGCTGGGGCCGTGGACAGGGGGCGAACGAGCAGTACTTC

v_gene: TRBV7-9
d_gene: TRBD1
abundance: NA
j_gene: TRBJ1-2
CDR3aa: CASSLGGQGGYTF
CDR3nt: TGTGCCAGCAGCTTAGGAGGACAGGGCGGCTACACCTTC

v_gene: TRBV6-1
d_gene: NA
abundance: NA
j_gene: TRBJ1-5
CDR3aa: CASSEMGRGQPQHF
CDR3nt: TGTGCCAGCAGTGAAATGGGTCGGGGTCAGCCCCAGCATTTT

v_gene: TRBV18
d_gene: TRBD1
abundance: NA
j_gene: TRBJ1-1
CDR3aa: CASSPRTGDDGKAFF
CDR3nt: TGTGCCAGCTCACCAAGGACAGGGGATGATGGTAAAGCTTTCTTT

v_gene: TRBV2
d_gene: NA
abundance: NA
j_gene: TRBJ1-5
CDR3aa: CASNDRANQPQHF
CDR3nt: TGTGCCAGCAACGACAGAGCAAATCAGCCCCAGCATTTT

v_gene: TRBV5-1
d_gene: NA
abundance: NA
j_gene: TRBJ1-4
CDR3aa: CASSPRGLMGPTNEKLFF
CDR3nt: TGCGCCAGCAGCCCCCGAGGGCTAATGGGTCCGACTAATGAAAAACTGTTTTTT

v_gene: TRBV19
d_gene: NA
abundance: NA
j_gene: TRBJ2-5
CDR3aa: CASSAAGWGTQYF
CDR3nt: TGTGCCAGTAGCGCCGCGGGTTGGGGGACCCAGTACTTC

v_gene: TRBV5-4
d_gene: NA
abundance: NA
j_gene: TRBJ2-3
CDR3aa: CASSLGADTQYF
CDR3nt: TGTGCCAGCAGCTTAGGGGCAGATACGCAGTATTTT

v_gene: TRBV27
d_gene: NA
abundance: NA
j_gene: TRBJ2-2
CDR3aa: CASSLSSSRSGTGELFF
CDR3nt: TGTGCCAGCAGTTTATCTTCGAGTAGATCGGGCACCGGGGAGCTGTTTTTT

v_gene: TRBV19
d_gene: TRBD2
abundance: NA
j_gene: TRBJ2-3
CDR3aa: CATVSGAAADTQYF
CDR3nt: TGTGCCACGGTTAGCGGGGCGGCTGCAGATACGCAGTATTTT

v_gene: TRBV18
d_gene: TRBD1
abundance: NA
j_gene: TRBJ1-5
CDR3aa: CASSPNTGVEAHPQHF
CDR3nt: TGTGCCAGCTCACCAAATACAGGGGTTGAGGCCCACCCCCAGCATTTT

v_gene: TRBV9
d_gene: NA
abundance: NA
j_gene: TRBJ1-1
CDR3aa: CASSVTSDSSEAFF
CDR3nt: TGTGCCAGCAGCGTAACCAGCGATAGTTCTGAAGCTTTCTTT

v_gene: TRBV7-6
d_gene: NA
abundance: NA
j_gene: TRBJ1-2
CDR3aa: CASSRWGGTNYGYTF
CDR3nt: TGTGCCAGCAGCCGGTGGGGGGGGACTAACTATGGCTACACCTTC

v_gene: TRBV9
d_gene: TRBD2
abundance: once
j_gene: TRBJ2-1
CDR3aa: CASSGLLTSGGPNEQFF
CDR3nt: TGTGCCAGCAGCGGGCTTTTGACTAGCGGGGGACCGAATGAGCAGTTCTTC

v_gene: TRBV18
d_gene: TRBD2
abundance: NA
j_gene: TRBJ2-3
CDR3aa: CASSTRTSGVVDTQYF
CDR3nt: TGTGCCAGCTCAACCAGGACTAGCGGGGTGGTAGATACGCAGTATTTT

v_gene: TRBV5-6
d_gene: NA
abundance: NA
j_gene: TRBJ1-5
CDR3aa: CASSRRGGGFVGPQHF
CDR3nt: TGTGCCAGCAGCCGCCGGGGAGGAGGGTTTGTTGGGCCCCAGCATTTT

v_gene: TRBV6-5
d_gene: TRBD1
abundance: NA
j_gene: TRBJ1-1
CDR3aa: CASSYNRGLSTEAFF
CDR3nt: TGTGCCAGCAGTTATAACAGGGGGCTTAGCACTGAAGCTTTCTTT

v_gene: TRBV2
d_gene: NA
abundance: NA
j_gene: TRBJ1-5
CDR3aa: CASSEQGGNQPQHF
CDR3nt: TGTGCCAGCAGTGAACAAGGGGGTAATCAGCCCCAGCATTTT

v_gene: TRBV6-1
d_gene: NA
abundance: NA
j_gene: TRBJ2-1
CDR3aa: CASSRLGHNEQFF
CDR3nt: TGTGCCAGCAGCCGGCTTGGGCACAATGAGCAGTTCTTC

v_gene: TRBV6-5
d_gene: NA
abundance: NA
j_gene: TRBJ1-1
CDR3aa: CASSYSGGTEAFF
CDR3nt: TGTGCCAGCAGTTACTCAGGAGGCACTGAAGCTTTCTTT

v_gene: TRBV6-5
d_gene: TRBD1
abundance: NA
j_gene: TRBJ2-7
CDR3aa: CASRQGAGEQYF
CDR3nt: TGTGCCAGCAGGCAGGGGGCAGGGGAGCAGTACTTC

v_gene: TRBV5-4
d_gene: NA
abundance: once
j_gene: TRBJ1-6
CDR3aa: CASSPPGDSPLHF
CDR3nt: TGTGCCAGCAGCCCACCGGGGGATTCACCCCTCCACTTT

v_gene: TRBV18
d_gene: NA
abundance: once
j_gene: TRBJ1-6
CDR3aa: CASSPERVDNSPLHF
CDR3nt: TGTGCCAGCTCACCAGAGAGGGTAGATAATTCACCCCTCCACTTT

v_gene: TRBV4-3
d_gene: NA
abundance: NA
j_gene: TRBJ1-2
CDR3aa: CASSQDRGGYTF
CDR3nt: TGCGCCAGCAGCCAAGATCGGGGAGGCTACACCTTC

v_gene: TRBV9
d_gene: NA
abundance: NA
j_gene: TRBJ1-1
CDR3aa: CASSVGDSLNTEAFF
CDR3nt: TGTGCCAGCAGCGTAGGTGACAGCTTGAACACTGAAGCTTTCTTT

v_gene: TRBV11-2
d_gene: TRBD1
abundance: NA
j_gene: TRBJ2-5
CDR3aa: CASSRGTDPYQETQYF
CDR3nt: TGTGCCAGCAGCCGTGGGACAGACCCGTACCAAGAGACCCAGTACTTC

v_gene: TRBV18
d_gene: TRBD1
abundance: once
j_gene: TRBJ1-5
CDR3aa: CASSPPGQKYQPQHF
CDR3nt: TGTGCCAGCTCACCCCCGGGACAGAAGTATCAGCCCCAGCATTTT

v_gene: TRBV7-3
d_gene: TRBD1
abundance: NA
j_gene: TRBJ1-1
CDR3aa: CASSSQGGAEAFF
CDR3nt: TGTGCCAGCAGCTCGCAGGGGGGCGCTGAAGCTTTCTTT

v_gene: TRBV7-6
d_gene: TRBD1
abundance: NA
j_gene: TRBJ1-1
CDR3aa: CASSLRGLDTEAFF
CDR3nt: TGTGCCAGCAGCTTAAGGGGGCTGGACACTGAAGCTTTCTTT

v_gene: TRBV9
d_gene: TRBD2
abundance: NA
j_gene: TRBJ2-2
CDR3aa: CASSLFGGGAGTGELFF
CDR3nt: TGTGCCAGCAGCCTTTTTGGCGGGGGGGCCGGGACCGGGGAGCTGTTTTTT

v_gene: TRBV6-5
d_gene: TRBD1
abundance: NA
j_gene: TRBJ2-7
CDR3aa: CASRKTGNSYEQYF
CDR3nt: TGTGCCAGCAGAAAGACAGGGAACTCCTACGAGCAGTACTTC

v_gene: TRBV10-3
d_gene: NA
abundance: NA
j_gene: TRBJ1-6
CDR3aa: CAISVGGSYNSPLHF
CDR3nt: TGTGCCATCAGTGTTGGGGGGTCCTATAATTCACCCCTCCACTTT

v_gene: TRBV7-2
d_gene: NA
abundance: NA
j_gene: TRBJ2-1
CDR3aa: CASSLGVTGGGYNNEQFF
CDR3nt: TGTGCCAGCAGCTTAGGAGTCACGGGCGGGGGCTATAACAATGAGCAGTTCTTC

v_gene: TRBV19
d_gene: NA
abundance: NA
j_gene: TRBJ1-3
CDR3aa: CASSTETGFGNTIYF
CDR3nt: TGTGCCAGTAGTACCGAAACAGGCTTCGGAAACACCATATATTTT

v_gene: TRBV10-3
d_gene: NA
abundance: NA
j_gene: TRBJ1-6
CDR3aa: CAISQGTYNSPLHF
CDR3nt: TGTGCCATCAGTCAGGGCACCTATAATTCACCCCTCCACTTT

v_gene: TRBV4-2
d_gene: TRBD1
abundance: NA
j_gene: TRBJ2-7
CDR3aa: CASSHLSGGLTYEQYF
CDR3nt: TGTGCCAGCAGCCACCTCTCAGGGGGCTTGACCTACGAGCAGTACTTC

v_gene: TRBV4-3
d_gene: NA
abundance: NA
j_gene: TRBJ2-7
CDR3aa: CASSHEWPGTHYEQYF
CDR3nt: TGCGCCAGCAGCCACGAATGGCCAGGGACTCACTACGAGCAGTACTTC